One and the same sample provided the 28 T cell receptor beta chains below, sequenced in a study of blood T cell repertoires in COVID-19. Measured with immunoSEQ multiplex PCR; TCRdb has only the in-frame clones, and not every one. The sample has roughly 64,000 clones, roughly 70% seen once. The sequencing sample was made of PBMCs or T cells enriched from blood (not recorded which). The source is a woman aged 60-75 years who had been exposed to COVID-19.

This rearrangement joins TRBV9 to TRBJ2-1; 13 bases are a match to TRBD2. Germline assignment: CDR1 SGDLS and CDR2 YYNGEE. CDR3 size: 17 residues. The ends lost 0 bases at V and 0 bases at J; junction bases unmatched: 0. The CDR3, as DNA: TGTGCCAGCAGCGTAGGGACTAGCGGGAGCTCCTACAATGAGCAGTTCTTC. This gives the protein CASSVGTSGSSYNEQFF.

The chain combines TRBV28 with TRBJ2-5, with D tentatively TRBD1 (5 bases). Trimming stripped 8 bases from V and 5 bases from J, with 12 bases between. The CDR3 has 12 residues. Germline V CDR1 and CDR2: MDHEN, SYDVKM. CDR3 in DNA: TGTGCCAGCTTCCGGGCAGGGGAGACCCAGTACTTC. Translating it yields CASFRAGETQYF.

This chain links TRBV7-2 with TRBJ2-1; 7 bases match TRBD1. The germline V gene encodes CDR1 SGHTA and CDR2 FQGNSA. The CDR3 totals 16 residues. Trimming took 5 bases from V and 2 from J; bases not matched to a gene: 9. For the CDR3, the DNA is TGTGCCAGCAGCCTAAAAGACAGGGTGACCTACAATGAGCAGTTCTTC. Protein sequence: CASSLKDRVTYNEQFF.

The J gene is TRBJ1-5, the V gene TRBV19; 7 bases match TRBD1. CDR1 LNHDA and CDR2 SQIVND come from the germline V gene (reference sequence). The CDR3 runs to 15 residues. Trimming cost V 6 bases and J 6 bases; bases outside gene matches: 11. CDR3 sequence (DNA): TGTGCCAGTAGCCCAACTGGGACAGTAGGTCAGCCCCAGCATTTT. Amino acid sequence: CASSPTGTVGQPQHF.

This clone has just a few counts. The genes are TRBV4-3 and TRBJ1-5, with D uncertain. The germline V gene has CDR1 LGHNA and CDR2 YSLEER. Trimming pared 5 bases from V and 3 bases from J, leaving 11 bases between. This CDR3 is 14 amino acids long. CDR3 bases: TGCGCCAGCAGCGGGAGCGAAGTCAATCAGCCCCAGCATTTT. The encoded protein is CASSGSEVNQPQHF.

This chain links TRBV27 with TRBJ2-1, with TRBD2 identical over 11 bases. J lost 8 bases, V lost 3 bases, and 3 bases had no gene match. This CDR3 is 14 amino acids long. Germline V lookup: CDR1 MNHEY, CDR2 SMNVEV (reference sequence). The CDR3 nucleotides read TGTGCCAGCAGTTTGACTAGCGGGGACCATGAGCAGTTCTTC. Residues: CASSLTSGDHEQFF.

The chain joins TRBV7-3 to TRBJ2-3; possibly TRBD2 for D (6 bases). Trimming removed 4 bases at V and 6 bases at J, with 23 bases between. This CDR3 spans 17 amino acids. The germline CDR1 and CDR2 sequences are SGHTA and FQGTGA. CDR3 sequence: CASSSKGWGVPSDTQYF. In DNA, the CDR3 is TGTGCCAGCAGCTCGAAGGGGTGGGGGGTACCCTCCGATACGCAGTATTTT.

The chain carries TRBV4-3 and TRBJ2-1, with 14 bases fitting TRBD2. This CDR3 has 20 amino acids. The junction had 10 bases not matched to a gene; V was cut back by 2 bases and J by 1 base. Germline V gene sequence: CDR1 LGHNA, CDR2 YSLEER. Here the CDR3 DNA reads TGCGCCAGCAGCCAAACACCGGGACTAGCGGGAGATGAGTCCTACAATGAGCAGTTCTTC. This encodes CASSQTPGLAGDESYNEQFF.

This CDR3 reads CASSFTGKDTEAFF. Here the CDR3 DNA reads TGCGCCAGCAGCTTCACAGGGAAGGACACTGAAGCTTTCTTT. This chain connects TRBV5-1 to TRBJ1-1, with a tentative D call TRBD1 (6 bases). V was trimmed by 2 bases and J by 3 bases, leaving 11 bases between them. This CDR3 comprises 14 residues. Germline lookup yields CDR1 SGHRS and CDR2 YFSETQ.

This rearrangement joins TRBV4-1 to TRBJ1-5; no clear D. CDR3 length equals 13 residues. Germline V lookup: CDR1 MGHRA, CDR2 YSYEKL. V lost 4 bases and J lost 3, with 7 bases in between. The CDR3 region has the DNA TGCGCCAGCAGCCTTGGACTCAATCAGCCCCAGCATTTT. It encodes CASSLGLNQPQHF.

The rearrangement links TRBV5-4 to TRBJ2-7, with D possibly being TRBD2 (5 bases). The CDR3 has 14 amino acids. From germline, CDR1 is SGHNT and CDR2 YYREEE (reference sequence). Deletions cut 4 bases from V and 5 bases from J, with 16 bases between. This CDR3 is CASSPKVGDHEQYF. The CDR3 DNA reads as TGTGCCAGCAGCCCGAAGGTGGGAGACCACGAGCAGTACTTC.

This sequence joins TRBV5-1 and TRBJ1-6; TRBD1 might be the D (5 bases). Trimming stripped 0 bases from V and 4 bases from J, with 11 bases between. The CDR3 has 16 amino acids. Germline CDR1 reads SGHRS; CDR2 reads YFSETQ. This CDR3 reads CASSLEAGSYNSPLHF. The CDR3 region has the DNA TGCGCCAGCAGCTTGGAGGCAGGGTCTTATAATTCACCCCTCCACTTT.

Concerning this clone itself: Other DNA sequences in the same sample also yield this CDR3. The V gene is TRBV2, the J gene TRBJ1-1, with 8 positions matching TRBD1. Germline V CDR1 and CDR2: SNHLY, FYNNEI. CDR3 length: 13 residues. The ends lost 6 bases at V and 1 base at J; junction bases unmatched: 1. The CDR3 nucleotides read TGTGCCAGCAGCGGACAGGGGAACACTGAAGCTTTCTTT. Amino acid sequence: CASSGQGNTEAFF.

The chain couples TRBV6-5 to TRBJ2-5; D perhaps matches TRBD2 (6 bases). The CDR3 runs to 13 residues. The V end lost 5 bases, the J end lost 5 bases, and 12 bases lay between the germline ends. CDR1 and CDR2 from the germline V gene are MNHEY and SVGAGI. The CDR3 DNA reads TGTGCCAGCAGTACTCGACTAGGGGAGACCCAGTACTTC. Amino acid sequence: CASSTRLGETQYF.

The rearrangement uses TRBV9 and TRBJ1-1; TRBD1 might be the D (5 bases). Germline CDR1 is SGDLS and CDR2 is YYNGEE. With 3 bases removed from V and 3 bases from J, the gap between germline ends came to 12 bases. This CDR3 comprises 14 residues. The chain's CDR3 is CASSAQGGYTEAFF. DNA for the CDR3: TGTGCCAGCAGCGCCCAGGGCGGATACACTGAAGCTTTCTTT.

Concerning this clone itself: Here the CDR3 omits its conserved ending phenylalanine or tryptophan, so a read error is the likely source. The DNA is left out, because the CDR3 cannot be placed on it with certainty; the CDR3 is given as TCRdb lists it. This sequence joins TRBV20-1 and TRBJ2-7; the table names TRBD1, a call not compared with the DNA. The CDR3 sequence runs 8 residues, both termini included. In germline, CDR1 is DFQATT, CDR2 SNEGSKA (reference sequence). CDR3 residues: CSARGQGL.

The table lists this clone with a few counts. The chain recombines TRBV15 with TRBJ2-2, with 7 bases aligning to TRBD1. Germline values: CDR1 LNHNV, CDR2 YYDKDF (reference sequence). V dropped 0 bases and J dropped 3; count of bases not matched to a gene: 7. The CDR3 consists of 17 residues. CDR3 sequence: CATSRDLRDSYTGELFF. CDR3 DNA sequence: TGTGCCACCAGCAGAGATTTACGGGACAGCTACACCGGGGAGCTGTTTTTT.

The chain has TRBV15 and TRBJ2-7; 8 nucleotides align to TRBD1. With 9 bases clipped from V and 7 bases from J, the junction kept 11 bases outside the gene matches. The CDR3 has 13 residues. Germline-derived CDR1 and CDR2 are LNHNV and YYDKDF (reference sequence). The CDR3, as DNA: TGTGCCACGTCGAAGGACAGGGAGTGGGAGCAGTACTTC. Translated, it gives CATSKDREWEQYF.

The chain joins TRBV30 to TRBJ2-6; the D is unclear. V was clipped by 2 bases and J by 0 bases, with 5 bases between them. The CDR3 has 14 residues. Per the germline V gene, CDR1 is GTSNPN and CDR2 is SVGIG (reference sequence). The CDR3 spells CAWSKHSGANVLTF. The CDR3 bases are TGTGCCTGGAGTAAACACTCTGGGGCCAACGTCCTGACTTTC.

The chain uses TRBV30 and TRBJ1-2; 9 positions match TRBD1. The germline CDR1 and CDR2 sequences are GTSNPN and SVGIG (reference sequence). The CDR3 extends over 13 amino acids. V shed 4 bases, J shed 5 bases, and the junction held 5 bases outside the gene matches. Here the CDR3 reads CAWTRDRDYGYTF. The CDR3 nucleotides are TGTGCCTGGACGAGGGACAGGGATTATGGCTACACCTTC.

The rearrangement joins TRBV25-1 to TRBJ1-1; TRBD1 might be the D (5 bases). Germline V lookup: CDR1 MGHDK, CDR2 SYGVNS. V gave up 8 bases and J gave up 0 bases, with 10 bases separating them. The length of the CDR3 is 13 residues. This CDR3 is CASRGSVNTEAFF. The CDR3 coding sequence is TGTGCCAGCCGGGGGAGTGTGAACACTGAAGCTTTCTTT.

This chain's CDR3 is CASSLKAGSPLHF. In DNA form, the CDR3 reads TGTGCCAGCAGCTTGAAGGCCGGGTCACCCCTCCACTTT. The V and J genes are TRBV5-5 and TRBJ1-6; no definite D call. The length of the CDR3 is 13 residues. V was trimmed by 1 base and J by 10 bases, leaving 9 bases between them. CDR1 is SGHKS, CDR2 YYEKEE, per germline (reference sequence).

The J gene is TRBJ1-5, the V gene TRBV25-1; D unclear. Germline CDR1 MGHDK, CDR2 SYGVNS. Trimming shortened V by 5 bases and J by 0 bases, and 8 bases separated the two germline ends. The CDR3 runs to 14 residues. The CDR3 protein is CASSIGLSNQPQHF. CDR3 bases: TGTGCCAGCAGTATTGGACTTAGCAATCAGCCCCAGCATTTT. The full variable domain, rest sourced from reference TRBV25-1 and TRBJ1-5, is EADIYQTPRYLVIGTGKKITLECSQTMGHDKMYWYQQDPGMELHLIHYSYGVNSTEKGDLSSESTVSRIRTEHFPLTLESARPSHTSQYLCASSIGLSNQPQHFGDGTRLSIL.

The V gene is TRBV4-3, the J gene TRBJ2-1, with TRBD2 identical over 8 bases. Germline lookup yields CDR1 LGHNA and CDR2 YSLEER. Trimming cost V 1 base and J 4 bases; bases outside gene matches: 0. There are 14 residues in the CDR3. In DNA form, the CDR3 reads TGCGCCAGCAGCCAAGCGGGAGGGTACAATGAGCAGTTCTTC. This sequence encodes CASSQAGGYNEQFF.

The CDR3 DNA sequence: TGTGCCAGCAGCCCCGGGAGTAATAGTGGCTACACCTTC. It encodes CASSPGSNSGYTF. V is TRBV4-2 and J is TRBJ1-2; no clear D gene. V lost 4 bases and J lost 7, with 13 bases in between. This CDR3 is 13 amino acids long. Germline loops: CDR1 LGHNA, CDR2 YNFKEQ.

The J gene is TRBJ1-5, the V gene TRBV6-5; D might be TRBD1 (5 bases). CDR1 and CDR2 (germline): MNHEY, SVGAGI. This CDR3 comprises 14 residues. With 6 bases removed from V and 3 bases from J, the gap between germline ends came to 12 bases. CDR3 loop: CASRMGGINQPQHF. The CDR3, as DNA: TGTGCCAGCAGGATGGGGGGGATCAATCAGCCCCAGCATTTT.

The gene calls are TRBV20-1 and TRBJ2-1; 11 bases fit TRBD2. Losses at the gene ends were 3 bases for V and 7 bases for J; bases not matched to a gene: 5. Per the germline V gene, CDR1 is DFQATT and CDR2 is SNEGSKA (reference sequence). This CDR3 is built from 14 residues. CDR3 in DNA: TGCAGTGCTAGTAGCGGGAGGGCCGAAAATGAGCAGTTCTTC. Translating it yields CSASSGRAENEQFF.

The gene calls are TRBV6-2 or TRBV6-3 and TRBJ2-2, with 13 bases aligning to TRBD2. The trim removed 4 bases at V and 1 base at J, leaving 6 bases unmatched. The CDR3 contains 18 residues. Germline CDR1 is MNHEY and CDR2 is SVGEGT. The CDR3 nucleotides are TGTGCCAGCAGTTTCAGACTAGCGGGGGGCAAGAACACCGGGGAGCTGTTTTTT. Its translation is CASSFRLAGGKNTGELFF.